This paragraph reports one TCR beta chain. Its target is unknown. Profiled with immunoSEQ multiplex PCR; TCRdb holds only in-frame clones, not every one. The sample includes tens of thousands of clones, approximately 97% of them seen just once. The CDR3 has 17 amino acids. The sample comes from a study of cytomegalovirus exposure and HLA in healthy donors. Study-wide results and limits: The TCR clusters that emerged in the first cohort tended, a later analysis found, to co-occur in the 120 or so validation repertoires. The listing of 150 to 200 TCR beta chains classed them as cytomegalovirus-associated.

Source material: PBMCs. This rearrangement joins TRBV21-1 to TRBJ1-3. TRBV21-1 is a recognized pseudogene. The source of this sequence is a man between 18 and 35 years old in good health and CMV-seronegative. CDR3 bases: TGTGCCAGCAGCAAAGCCCGGCGGAGCACCTCTGGAAACACCATATATTTT. Translation: CASSKARRSTSGNTIYF.